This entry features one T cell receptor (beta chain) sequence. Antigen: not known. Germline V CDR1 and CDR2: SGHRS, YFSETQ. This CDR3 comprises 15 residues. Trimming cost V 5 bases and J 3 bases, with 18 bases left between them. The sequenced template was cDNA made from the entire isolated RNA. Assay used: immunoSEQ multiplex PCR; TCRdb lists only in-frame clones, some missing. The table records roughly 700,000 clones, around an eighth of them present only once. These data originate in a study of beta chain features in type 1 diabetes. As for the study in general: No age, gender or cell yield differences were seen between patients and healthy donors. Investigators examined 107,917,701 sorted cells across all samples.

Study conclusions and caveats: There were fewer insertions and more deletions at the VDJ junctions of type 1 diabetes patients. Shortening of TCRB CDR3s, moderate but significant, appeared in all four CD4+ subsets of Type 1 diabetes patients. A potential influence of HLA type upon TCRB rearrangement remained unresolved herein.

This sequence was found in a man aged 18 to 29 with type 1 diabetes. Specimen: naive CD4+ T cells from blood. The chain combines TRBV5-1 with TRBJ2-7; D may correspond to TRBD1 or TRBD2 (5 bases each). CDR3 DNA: TGCGCCAGCAGGGACCCGGGACCCCCCGTCTACGAGCAGTACTTC. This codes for CASRDPGPPVYEQYF.